One and the same sample provided the 10 T cell receptor beta chains below, sequenced in a study of T-cell memory formation after mild COVID-19 (dated by TCRdb to about 2021). Library preparation was by 5' RACE. For sequencing, an Illumina NovaSeq 6000 was employed. Through fastp at Q25 and MiXCR, TCRdb rebuilt clones from the public reads, retaining in-frame beta chains. Each CDR3 protein gets just one entry, which takes the most common genes and DNA from the rows behind it. Here the sample has around 530,000 distinct CDR3 sequences; 20% to 25% occur a single time. The ten largest clones add up to 8.4% of the sample. The source material was PBMCs or a T cell subset sorted from them (not recorded which). Receptors were obtained from an adult woman who had mild COVID-19 (a few samples of this study predate the infection). The sample titles of this study are shuffled in the database, so cell type and time point are left out; the donor was told from shared clones.

The rearrangement uses TRBV6-1 and TRBJ1-1; D ambiguous. V lost 1 base to trimming and J lost 1 base, with 7 bases between them. The CDR3 length is 14 residues. In germline, CDR1 is MNHNS, CDR2 SASEGT. The DNA of the CDR3 is TGTGCCAGCAGTGAAGTACGGAAGAACACTGAAGCTTTCTTT. It codes for CASSEVRKNTEAFF.

The chain recombines TRBV6-5 with TRBJ1-3; D is perhaps TRBD1 (6 bases). Germline-derived CDR1 and CDR2 are MNHEY and SVGAGI. Trimming took 4 bases from V and 0 from J, leaving 13 bases between them. The CDR3 totals 16 residues. CDR3 loop: CASSWGDNRSGNTIYF. In nucleotides, the CDR3 is TGTGCCAGCAGTTGGGGGGACAACCGCTCTGGAAACACCATATATTTT.

This clonotype appeared a single time. This sequence joins TRBV5-1 and TRBJ1-1, with 7 bases identical to TRBD1. This CDR3 is built from 15 residues. The ends lost 0 bases at V and 0 bases at J; junction bases unmatched: 2. The germline V gene has CDR1 SGHRS and CDR2 YFSETQ. The CDR3 sequence is CASSLEGAVNTEAFF. The DNA for the CDR3 is TGCGCCAGCAGCTTGGAGGGGGCAGTGAACACTGAAGCTTTCTTT.

This clonotype appeared many times. The V and J genes are TRBV7-9 and TRBJ2-3; 11 bases are shared with TRBD2. Germline V gene lookup returns CDR1 SEHNR and CDR2 FQNEAQ (reference sequence). V was pared by 4 bases and J by 0 bases, with 6 bases of the junction left unmatched. The CDR3 spans 17 residues. The CDR3 region is CASSSPRLAGSTDTQYF. The CDR3 DNA reads as TGTGCCAGCAGCTCCCCTCGACTAGCGGGAAGCACAGATACGCAGTATTTT.

The rearrangement links TRBV2 to TRBJ1-2, with D possibly matching TRBD1 (5 bases). V lost 7 bases, J lost 7 bases, and 25 bases lay in between. Germline V gene sequence: CDR1 SNHLY, CDR2 FYNNEI. This CDR3 has 16 residues. CDR3 sequence: CASIPFQGAASLGYTF. The CDR3 region has the DNA TGTGCCAGCATCCCTTTTCAAGGGGCCGCTTCACTTGGCTACACCTTC.

CDR3 DNA sequence: TGTGCCAGCAGCTTAGGCGCGGACAGGCCAGAGACCCAGTACTTC. It specifies CASSLGADRPETQYF. The chain recombines TRBV7-9 with TRBJ2-5; 7 bases align to TRBD1. Germline CDR1 SEHNR, CDR2 FQNEAQ (reference sequence). The junction had 6 bases not matched to a gene; V was cut back by 1 base and J by 4 bases. This CDR3 is 15 amino acids long.

The V gene is TRBV20-1, the J gene TRBJ1-2; 7 nucleotides match TRBD1. With 1 base clipped from V and 1 base from J, the junction kept 9 bases outside the gene matches. The CDR3 spans 16 residues. Germline-derived CDR1 and CDR2 are DFQATT and SNEGSKA (reference sequence). Here the CDR3 DNA reads TGCAGTGCTAGAGCGCTGAGGGGGCAGGGTAACTATGGCTACACCTTC. Its protein is CSARALRGQGNYGYTF.

The genes are TRBV24-1 and TRBJ2-1; TRBD2 matches at 11 bases. The trim removed 3 bases at V and 7 bases at J, leaving 10 bases unmatched. The CDR3 runs 17 residues. Germline lookup yields CDR1 KGHDR and CDR2 SFDVKD. CDR3 sequence (DNA): TGTGCCACCAGTGATCTTTCGTCTAGCGGGAGGTTGAATGAGCAGTTCTTC. Amino acid sequence: CATSDLSSSGRLNEQFF.

This clonotype showed up just a few times. The chain employs TRBV12-3 or TRBV12-4 and TRBJ2-2; D ambiguous. The CDR3 runs 16 residues. V gave up 7 bases and J gave up 4 bases, with 19 bases separating them. CDR3: CASILGRITPTGELFF. In DNA, the CDR3 is TGTGCCAGCATATTAGGCCGAATCACCCCCACCGGGGAGCTGTTTTTT.

The rearrangement joins TRBV25-1 to TRBJ1-1; D is undetermined. This CDR3 is built from 14 residues. V lost 9 bases to trimming and J lost 0 bases, with 14 bases between them. CDR1 and CDR2 from the germline V gene are MGHDK and SYGVNS. CDR3 amino acids: CARTESGLNTEAFF. CDR3 nucleotide sequence: TGTGCCAGAACCGAGTCGGGGTTGAACACTGAAGCTTTCTTT.